This entry lists 16 T cell receptor beta chains sequenced from one sample in a study of identical twins. TCRdb itself ran the 5' RACE reads through MiXCR, one entry per CDR3 protein. The data contain under 900,000 distinct CDR3 sequences, over 15% of them seen just once; the ten biggest clones take up under 15%. These data were also filed under a second study, of T cells expressing NK-cell markers.

Sequenced: PBMCs. The receptors here all came from a woman aged 18-29 years in good health.

This clonotype came up a few times. The V and J genes are TRBV29-1 and TRBJ2-7; D is unclear. CDR1 and CDR2 from the germline V gene are SQVTM and ANQGSEA. V was pared by 6 bases and J by 0 bases, with 9 bases between. This CDR3 spans 12 amino acids. The DNA for the CDR3 is TGCAGCGTGAGGTTCAGCTCCTACGAGCAGTACTTC. Residues: CSVRFSSYEQYF.

This clonotype was seen more than once but under ten times. V and J are TRBV4-3 and TRBJ2-1; TRBD2 might be the D (5 bases). The germline gives CDR1 LGHNA, CDR2 YSLEER. This CDR3 is built from 17 residues. Trimming shortened V by 2 bases and J by 4 bases, and 18 bases separated the two germline ends. The CDR3 loop reads CASSQYRDSSKYNEQFF. The CDR3 nucleotides read TGCGCCAGCAGCCAATACCGGGATTCCTCGAAGTACAATGAGCAGTTCTTC.

The chain recombines TRBV4-3 with TRBJ1-6; 9 positions match TRBD1. V trimming: 1 base; J trimming: 0 bases; junction bases outside the gene matches: 10. The CDR3 consists of 20 residues. CDR1 is LGHNA, CDR2 YSLEER, per germline. CDR3 coding DNA: TGCGCCAGCAGCCAAGGTCCGGACAGGGGACCAAGCTCCTATAATTCACCCCTCCACTTT. This encodes CASSQGPDRGPSSYNSPLHF.

This rearrangement joins TRBV7-2 to TRBJ2-7; 11 nucleotides align to TRBD2. The V segment lost 5 bases and the J segment 2 bases; nucleotides outside the gene matches: 8. This CDR3 is built from 16 residues. Germline V gene lookup returns CDR1 SGHTA and CDR2 FQGNSA. The CDR3 sequence is CASSRLAGSTTYEQYF. The CDR3, as DNA: TGTGCCAGCAGCCGACTAGCGGGGTCTACCACCTACGAGCAGTACTTC.

In this sample, this clonotype turned up many times. The chain recombines TRBV7-9 with TRBJ2-1, with TRBD1 matching over 10 bases. V lost 1 base to trimming and J lost 5 bases; unmatched junction nucleotides: 8. Germline assignment: CDR1 SEHNR and CDR2 FQNEAQ (reference sequence). CDR3 size: 17 residues. CDR3 in amino acids: CASSLGTGGSVHNEQFF. In DNA form, the CDR3 reads TGTGCCAGCAGCTTAGGGACAGGGGGGTCTGTCCACAATGAGCAGTTCTTC.

This clonotype was detected ten times or more. The V call is TRBV20-1, the J call TRBJ1-1; TRBD1 might be the D (5 bases). CDR1 DFQATT and CDR2 SNEGSKA come from the germline V gene (reference sequence). V was cut by 0 bases and J by 3 bases, with 14 bases left in between. The CDR3 consists of 15 residues. The CDR3 loop is CSARDLFKGDTEAFF. The CDR3 nucleotides are TGCAGTGCTAGAGATCTCTTTAAAGGGGACACTGAAGCTTTCTTT.

This clonotype has more than one count but fewer than ten. The rearrangement joins TRBV20-1 to TRBJ1-2, with unresolved D. This CDR3 has 13 amino acids. Germline CDR1 DFQATT, CDR2 SNEGSKA (reference sequence). V was cut by 6 bases and J by 2 bases, with 13 bases left in between. The CDR3 region is CSARPPGNYGYTF. CDR3 bases: TGCAGTGCACGGCCGCCCGGGAACTATGGCTACACCTTC.

This clonotype occurred a few times. The chain couples TRBV20-1 to TRBJ2-1; weak D call: TRBD2 (6 bases). The CDR3 spans 13 residues. CDR1 DFQATT and CDR2 SNEGSKA come from the germline V gene (reference sequence). The CDR3 coding sequence is TGCAGCGCCCCGACTCAATGGAGGGATGAGCAGTTCTTC. This translates into CSAPTQWRDEQFF.

The chain is built from TRBV20-1 and TRBJ2-3; TRBD2 is a possible D gene (7 bases). Germline CDR1 is DFQATT and CDR2 is SNEGSKA (reference sequence). The ends were cut back, 3 bases at V and 2 bases at J, with 15 bases in the middle. This CDR3 comprises 15 residues. DNA of the CDR3: TGCAGTGCTAGGAGGAAGGGGGACTACACAGATACGCAGTATTTT. Its protein is CSARRKGDYTDTQYF.

V gene TRBV10-3 combines with J gene TRBJ1-2; perhaps TRBD1 as D (5 bases). Germline V gene data show CDR1 as ENHRY and CDR2 as SYGVKD. V lost 9 bases and J lost 0, with 14 bases in between. CDR3 length: 14 amino acids. The CDR3 sequence: CAISYGTSNYGYTF. In DNA, the CDR3 is TGTGCCATTAGCTACGGGACCTCTAACTATGGCTACACCTTC.

This clonotype turned up a few times. This chain joins TRBV5-1 and TRBJ2-3; D may be TRBD1 or TRBD2 (6 bases each). This CDR3 is 14 amino acids long. CDR1 is SGHRS, CDR2 YFSETQ, per germline. V was clipped by 0 bases and J by 6 bases, with 11 bases between them. The CDR3 nucleotides are TGCGCCAGCAGCTTGGACGGGGGCAAGGATACGCAGTATTTT. Protein sequence: CASSLDGGKDTQYF.

The V and J genes are TRBV19 and TRBJ1-5; D gene uncertain. CDR3 size: 16 residues. The V gene's germline CDR1 is LNHDA and CDR2 SQIVND (reference sequence). V was clipped by 4 bases and J by 7 bases, with 20 bases between them. Here the CDR3 DNA reads TGTGCCAGTAGTACGTTTTGGACGGGCTCGGGGCAGCCCCAGCATTTT. Translating gives CASSTFWTGSGQPQHF.

This chain joins TRBV21-1 and TRBJ2-1; TRBD1 reflects the table's D call only, with no check against the DNA. TRBV21-1 is flagged as a pseudogene. The CDR3 length is 14 residues. The CDR3 sequence: CASSKGHCNNEQFF. The CDR3 region has the DNA TGTGCCAGCAGCAAGGGACATTGTAACAATGAGCAGTTCTTC.

This rearrangement joins TRBV6-2 or TRBV6-3 to TRBJ2-1; 10 positions match TRBD1. Germline V gives CDR1 MNHEY, CDR2 SVGEGT. The CDR3 is 12 residues long. V shed 3 bases and J 15 bases; nucleotides not matched to a gene: 5. In nucleotides, the CDR3 is TGTGCCAGCAGTTATAGGACAGGGGGTACGTTCTTC. It encodes CASSYRTGGTFF.

In its sample, this clonotype was seen a few times. This sequence joins TRBV5-1 and TRBJ1-6; 7 bases fit TRBD1. Per the germline V gene, CDR1 is SGHRS and CDR2 is YFSETQ. The CDR3 consists of 14 residues. Trimming took 4 bases from V and 7 from J; bases not matched to a gene: 5. The CDR3 protein is CASSRDRVNSPLHF. DNA for the CDR3: TGCGCCAGCAGCCGGGACAGAGTCAATTCACCCCTCCACTTT.

V and J are TRBV6-5 and TRBJ2-5; 8 bases are shared with TRBD1. V gave up 1 base and J gave up 6 bases; unmatched junction bases: 10. The CDR3 extends over 16 amino acids. CDR1 and CDR2 from the germline V gene are MNHEY and SVGAGI. Written as DNA, the CDR3 is TGTGCCAGCAGTTACTTTTCCCAGGGGGCCGGGAAGACCCAGTACTTC. As protein: CASSYFSQGAGKTQYF.